The 11 T cell receptor beta chains reported below all come from one sample, sequenced in a study of T cell responses to AZD1222 COVID-19 vaccine. Repertoires were generated with immunoSEQ multiplex PCR, while TCRdb's copy carries only in-frame clones and drops some. The sample has 100,000 to 150,000 clones; about 91% are singletons. The sample in question was peripheral blood, obtained on day 0 of AZD1222 vaccination. These receptors all stem from an adult in good health.

The chain uses TRBV6-5 and TRBJ1-2; D perhaps matches TRBD1 (6 bases). Germline assignment: CDR1 MNHEY and CDR2 SVGAGI. The CDR3 totals 15 residues. Trimming took off 10 bases at V and 2 bases at J, with 20 bases between the two ends. The CDR3 region is CATGAGPSANYGYTF. CDR3 DNA sequence: TGTGCCACAGGGGCAGGCCCCTCGGCCAACTATGGCTACACCTTC.

This clone was seen a single time. This chain connects TRBV27 to TRBJ1-2; D may be TRBD1 (5 bases). Per germline, CDR1 MNHEY and CDR2 SMNVEV (reference sequence). V was cut by 1 base and J by 3 bases, with 9 bases left in between. The CDR3 is 14 amino acids. The chain's CDR3 is CASSLFGTDYGYTF. The CDR3 DNA follows: TGTGCCAGCAGTTTATTCGGGACTGACTATGGCTACACCTTC.

The chain is built from TRBV5-1 and TRBJ2-7, with a tentative D call TRBD1 (6 bases). V lost 4 bases, J lost 1 base, and 18 bases lay in between. The CDR3 runs to 16 residues. The germline CDR1 and CDR2 sequences are SGHRS and YFSETQ. The CDR3 DNA follows: TGCGCCAGCAGCACGGACCCCGGGACACTTTCCTACGAGCAGTACTTC. Its translation: CASSTDPGTLSYEQYF.

CDR3 sequence reads: CASSRGDYEQYF. CDR3 in DNA: TGTGCCAGTAGTCGGGGGGACTACGAGCAGTACTTC. The chain joins TRBV19 to TRBJ2-7; 7 bases are a match to TRBD2. The trim removed 5 bases at V and 3 bases at J, leaving 1 base unmatched. The CDR3 is 12 residues long. CDR1 and CDR2 (germline): LNHDA, SQIVND (reference sequence).

The chain uses TRBV2 and TRBJ1-1; no clear D gene. The CDR3 totals 13 residues. Trimming cost V 3 bases and J 5 bases, with 10 bases left between them. Germline CDR1 is SNHLY and CDR2 is FYNNEI. CDR3: CASSDTGWTEAFF. In nucleotides, the CDR3 is TGTGCCAGCAGTGACACGGGGTGGACTGAAGCTTTCTTT.

The chain couples TRBV4-3 to TRBJ2-5; possibly TRBD2 for D (5 bases). Per germline, CDR1 LGHNA and CDR2 YSLEER. Deletions cut 4 bases from V and 5 bases from J, with 11 bases between. The length of the CDR3 is 13 residues. The CDR3 loop reads CASSRSGGETQYF. The CDR3 DNA reads as TGCGCCAGCAGCCGCTCCGGCGGGGAGACCCAGTACTTC.

This clone was seen once. The chain recombines TRBV7-9 with TRBJ1-1; D is perhaps TRBD1 (6 bases). Germline V lookup: CDR1 SEHNR, CDR2 FQNEAQ (reference sequence). The CDR3 runs 13 residues. V lost 2 bases to trimming and J lost 11 bases, with 15 bases between them. The CDR3 DNA is TGTGCCAGCAGCTTATCTCCCACAGGGATTGCTTTCTTT. Its protein product is CASSLSPTGIAFF.

The genes are TRBV13 and TRBJ2-7; TRBD2 matches 14 bases. J gave up 4 bases and V 5 bases, and 7 bases lay outside the gene matches. The CDR3 sequence is 16 residues long. Germline V gene data show CDR1 as PRHDT and CDR2 as FYEKMQ (reference sequence). This CDR3 reads CASSLEGLAGEYEQYF. As DNA, the CDR3 is TGTGCCAGCAGCCTCGAGGGACTAGCGGGAGAATACGAGCAGTACTTC.

The V and J genes are TRBV6-5 and TRBJ2-5; TRBD2 matches 8 bases. Trimming cost V 6 bases and J 2 bases; bases outside gene matches: 8. The CDR3 has 15 amino acids. Germline CDR1 reads MNHEY; CDR2 reads SVGAGI. The CDR3 is CASRPRGGRQETQYF. CDR3 DNA: TGTGCCAGCAGGCCCCGGGGGGGGCGTCAAGAGACCCAGTACTTC.

The rearrangement joins TRBV18 to TRBJ1-2, with 10 bases identical to TRBD1. CDR1 is KGHSH, CDR2 LQKENI, per germline. This CDR3 spans 17 amino acids. J was trimmed by 6 bases and V by 3 bases; bases with no gene match: 13. CDR3 amino acids: CASSPVGLGGQGHGYTF. The CDR3 coding sequence is TGTGCCAGCTCACCCGTCGGACTAGGGGGACAGGGGCATGGCTACACCTTC.

CDR3: CASSPASTDTQYF. DNA for the CDR3: TGTGCCAGCTCACCCGCTAGCACAGATACGCAGTATTTT. The chain recombines TRBV18 with TRBJ2-3; D not certain. V lost 3 bases and J lost 0, with 4 bases in between. From germline, CDR1 is KGHSH and CDR2 LQKENI. CDR3 length: 13 amino acids.